This TCR beta chain is from a study of cytomegalovirus exposure and HLA in healthy donors. Study summary: For the approximately 430 genotyped donors, approximately 83% fell within the Caucasian-associated ancestry cluster.

The germline V gene encodes CDR1 MGHRA and CDR2 YSYEKL. V gave up 4 bases and J gave up 9 bases, with 10 bases separating them. The CDR3 contains 12 residues. The PCR employed 60 Vbeta primers together with 13 Jbeta primers. Method: immunoSEQ multiplex PCR; TCRdb's copy keeps in-frame clones and lacks some. Of some 190,000 clones listed, around 80% are singletons. To note about this clone: Its antigen is undetermined.

Study conclusions and caveats: The Asian-associated ancestry cluster reportedly had fewer N-insertions than the roughly 670-donor mean in a later analysis.

Sequenced sample: PBMCs. This TCR came from a woman in her 30s in good health and CMV-seropositive. The chain uses TRBV4-1 and TRBJ2-1; a possible D gene is TRBD2 (6 bases). This chain's CDR3 is CASSRRRGEQFF. CDR3 DNA sequence: TGCGCCAGCAGCCGCCGGAGGGGTGAGCAGTTCTTC.